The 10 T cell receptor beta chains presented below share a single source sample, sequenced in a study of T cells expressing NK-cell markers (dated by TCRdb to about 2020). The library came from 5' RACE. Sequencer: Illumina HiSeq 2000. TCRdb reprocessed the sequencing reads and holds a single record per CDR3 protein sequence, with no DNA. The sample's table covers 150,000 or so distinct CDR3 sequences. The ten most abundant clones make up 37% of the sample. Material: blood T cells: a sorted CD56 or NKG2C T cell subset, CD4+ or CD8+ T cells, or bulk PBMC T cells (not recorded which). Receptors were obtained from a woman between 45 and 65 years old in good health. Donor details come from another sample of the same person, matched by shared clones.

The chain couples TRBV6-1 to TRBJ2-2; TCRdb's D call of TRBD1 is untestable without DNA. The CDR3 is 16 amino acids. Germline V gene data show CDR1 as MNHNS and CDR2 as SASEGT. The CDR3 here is CASSEAPQGPAGELFF.

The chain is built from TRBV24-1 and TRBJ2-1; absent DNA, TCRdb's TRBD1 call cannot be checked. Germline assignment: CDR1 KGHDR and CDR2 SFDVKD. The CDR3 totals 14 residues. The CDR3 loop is CATRKADRANEQFF.

The CDR3 region is CASSFGRREFF. The chain carries TRBV27 and TRBJ2-1; TCRdb lists TRBD1, though no DNA is available to test this call. CDR1 is MNHEY, CDR2 SMNVEV, per germline (reference sequence). The CDR3 is 11 residues long.

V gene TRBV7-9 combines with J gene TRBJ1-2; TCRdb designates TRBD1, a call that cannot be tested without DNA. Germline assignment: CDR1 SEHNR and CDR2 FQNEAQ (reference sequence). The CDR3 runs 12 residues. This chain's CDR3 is CASTPGQGGYTF.

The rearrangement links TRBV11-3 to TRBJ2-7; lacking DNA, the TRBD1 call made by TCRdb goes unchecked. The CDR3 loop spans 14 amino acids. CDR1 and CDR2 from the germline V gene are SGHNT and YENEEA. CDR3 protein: CASSPIGQFYEQYF.

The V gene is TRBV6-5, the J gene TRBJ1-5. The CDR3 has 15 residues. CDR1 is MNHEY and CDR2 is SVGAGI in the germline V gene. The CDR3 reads CASRPQGGPNQPQHF.

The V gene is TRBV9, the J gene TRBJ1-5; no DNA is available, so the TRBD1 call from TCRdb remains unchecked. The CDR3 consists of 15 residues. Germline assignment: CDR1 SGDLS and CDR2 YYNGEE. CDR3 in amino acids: CASSVGPDGNQPQHF.

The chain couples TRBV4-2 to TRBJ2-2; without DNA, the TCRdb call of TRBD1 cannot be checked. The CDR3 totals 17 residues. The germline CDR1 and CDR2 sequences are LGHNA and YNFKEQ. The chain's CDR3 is CASSQVRTGTNTGELFF.

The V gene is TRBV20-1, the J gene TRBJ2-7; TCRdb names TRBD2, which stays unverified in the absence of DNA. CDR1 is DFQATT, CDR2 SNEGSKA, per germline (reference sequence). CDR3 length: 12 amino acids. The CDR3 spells CSASLVSYEQYF.

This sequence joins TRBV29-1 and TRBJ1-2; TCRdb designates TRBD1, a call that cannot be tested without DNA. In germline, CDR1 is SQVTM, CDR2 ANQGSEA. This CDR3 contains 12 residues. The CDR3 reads CSTITGPNGYTF.